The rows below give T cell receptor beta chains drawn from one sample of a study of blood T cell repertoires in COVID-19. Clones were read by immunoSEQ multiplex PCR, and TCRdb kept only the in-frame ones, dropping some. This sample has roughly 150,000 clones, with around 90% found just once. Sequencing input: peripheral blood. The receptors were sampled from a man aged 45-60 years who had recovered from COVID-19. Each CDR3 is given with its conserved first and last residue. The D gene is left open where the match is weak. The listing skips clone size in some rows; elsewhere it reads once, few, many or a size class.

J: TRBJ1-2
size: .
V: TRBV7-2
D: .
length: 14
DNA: TGTGCCAGCAGCCGGGATCTCCTTAACTATGGCTACACCTTC
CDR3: CASSRDLLNYGYTF

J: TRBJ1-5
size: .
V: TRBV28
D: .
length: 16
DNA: TGTGCCAGCAGTCCGAGATTACAGGTTCAGAGGCAGCCCCAGCATTTT
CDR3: CASSPRLQVQRQPQHF

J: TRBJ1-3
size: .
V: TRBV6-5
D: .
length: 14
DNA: TGTGCCAGCAGTTACTCGGACAGAAGAAACACCATATATTTT
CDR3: CASSYSDRRNTIYF

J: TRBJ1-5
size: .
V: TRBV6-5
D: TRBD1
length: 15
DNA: TGTGCCAGCAGATATGGGACAGGGGCAAATCAGCCCCAGCATTTT
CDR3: CASRYGTGANQPQHF

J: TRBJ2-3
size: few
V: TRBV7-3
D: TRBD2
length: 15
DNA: TGTGCCAGCAGCTTAGGCAGCGGGAGTTCGGATACGCAGTATTTT
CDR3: CASSLGSGSSDTQYF

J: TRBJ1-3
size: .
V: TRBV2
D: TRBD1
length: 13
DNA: TGTGCCAGCACCCTGGACAGGGTGGCCACCATATATTTT
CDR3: CASTLDRVATIYF

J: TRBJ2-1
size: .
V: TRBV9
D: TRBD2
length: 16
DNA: TGTGCCAGCAGCGTGGCTAGCGGGACGCCTAACAATGAGCAGTTCTTC
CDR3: CASSVASGTPNNEQFF

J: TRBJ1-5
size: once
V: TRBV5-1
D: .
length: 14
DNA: TGCGCCAGCAGTTACCTGGGGGGAAATCAGCCCCAGCATTTT
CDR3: CASSYLGGNQPQHF

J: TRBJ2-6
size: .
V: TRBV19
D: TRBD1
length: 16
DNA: TGTGCCAGTAGTAAGGGACAGGGGGCTGGGGCCAACGTCCTGACTTTC
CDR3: CASSKGQGAGANVLTF

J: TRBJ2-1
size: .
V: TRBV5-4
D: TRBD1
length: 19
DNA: TGTGCCAGCAGCTTGGACGGGACAGGAGGTGGGAGCTCCTACAATGAGCAGTTCTTC
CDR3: CASSLDGTGGGSSYNEQFF

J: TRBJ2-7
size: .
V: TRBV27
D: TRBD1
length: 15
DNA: TGTGCCAGCAGTTTATCGGGACAGGGGACCTACGAGCAGTACTTC
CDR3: CASSLSGQGTYEQYF

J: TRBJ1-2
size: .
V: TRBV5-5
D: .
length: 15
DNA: TGTGCCAGCAGCTTGGACCCGACAGTGTCCTATGGCTACACCTTC
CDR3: CASSLDPTVSYGYTF

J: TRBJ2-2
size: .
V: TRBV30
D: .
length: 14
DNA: TGTGCCTGGAGTCCGATAGCGAACACCGGGGAGCTGTTTTTT
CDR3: CAWSPIANTGELFF

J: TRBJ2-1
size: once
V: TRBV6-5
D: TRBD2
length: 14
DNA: TGTGCCAGCAGTCCCGGGACTAGCGGGAATGAGCAGTTCTTC
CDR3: CASSPGTSGNEQFF

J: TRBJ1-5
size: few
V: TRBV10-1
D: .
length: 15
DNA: TGCGCCAGCATGACCAGGGGTCTTAGCAATCAGCCCCAGCATTTT
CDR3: CASMTRGLSNQPQHF

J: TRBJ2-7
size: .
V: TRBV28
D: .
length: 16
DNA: TGTGCCAGCAGTTTAATAGACAGGAGAAGCTCCTACGAGCAGTACTTC
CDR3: CASSLIDRRSSYEQYF

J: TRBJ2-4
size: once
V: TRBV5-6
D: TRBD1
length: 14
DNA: TGTGCCAGCAGCTTGCAGGGGGCCCCAAACATTCAGTACTTC
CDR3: CASSLQGAPNIQYF

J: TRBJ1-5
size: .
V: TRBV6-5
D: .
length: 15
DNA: TGTGCCAGCAACCCCTACAGTAATAGCAATCAGCCCCAGCATTTT
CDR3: CASNPYSNSNQPQHF

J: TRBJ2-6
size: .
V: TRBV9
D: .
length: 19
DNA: TGTGCCAGCAGCGTAGTTGGTCCAGGGGTCTCATTTGGGGCCAACGTCCTGACTTTC
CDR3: CASSVVGPGVSFGANVLTF

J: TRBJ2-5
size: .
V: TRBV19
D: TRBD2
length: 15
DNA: TGTGCCAGTAGCTCCGGGACTAGCGGTCAAGAGACCCAGTACTTC
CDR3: CASSSGTSGQETQYF

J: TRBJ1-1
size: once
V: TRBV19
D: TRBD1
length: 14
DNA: TGTGCCAGTAGCCGACAGGGAATGAACACTGAAGCTTTCTTT
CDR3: CASSRQGMNTEAFF

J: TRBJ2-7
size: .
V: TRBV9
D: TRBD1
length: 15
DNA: TGTGCCAGCAGCGCCGGGGGGACAGGGGTGTTCGAGCAGTACTTC
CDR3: CASSAGGTGVFEQYF

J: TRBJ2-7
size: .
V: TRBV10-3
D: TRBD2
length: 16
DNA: TGTGCCATCAGTGACCCTAGCGGGGACCCTACTTACGAGCAGTACTTC
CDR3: CAISDPSGDPTYEQYF

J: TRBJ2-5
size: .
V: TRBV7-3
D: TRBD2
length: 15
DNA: TGTGCCAGCAGGGAGGTAGCGGGAGAAGGGGAGACCCAGTACTTC
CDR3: CASREVAGEGETQYF

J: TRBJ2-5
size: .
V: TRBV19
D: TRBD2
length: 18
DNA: TGTGCCAGTAGTATCAGGGCTAGCGGGACCATCCCTGGGGAGACCCAGTACTTC
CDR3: CASSIRASGTIPGETQYF

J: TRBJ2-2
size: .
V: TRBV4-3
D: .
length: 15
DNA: TGCGCCAGCAGCCAAGACTCCTTGAACACCGGGGAGCTGTTTTTT
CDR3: CASSQDSLNTGELFF

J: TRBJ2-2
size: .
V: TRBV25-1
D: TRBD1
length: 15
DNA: TGTGCCAGCAGCCGGGACAGCTTGCCTGCCGGGGAGCTGTTTTTT
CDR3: CASSRDSLPAGELFF

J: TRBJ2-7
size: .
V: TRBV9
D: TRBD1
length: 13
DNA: TGTGCCAGCAGCGGACAGGGGAGGTACGAGCAGTACTTC
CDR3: CASSGQGRYEQYF

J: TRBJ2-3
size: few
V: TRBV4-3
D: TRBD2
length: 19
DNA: TGCGCCAGCAGCCAAGAGCCTAGCGGGGTAATAGGTGGGTCAGATACGCAGTATTTT
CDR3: CASSQEPSGVIGGSDTQYF

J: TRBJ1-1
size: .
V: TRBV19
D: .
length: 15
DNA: TGTGCCAGTAGTACACCCCGGGTCCCGAACACTGAAGCTTTCTTT
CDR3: CASSTPRVPNTEAFF

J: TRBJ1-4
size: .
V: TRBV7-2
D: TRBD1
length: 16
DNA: TGTGCCAGCAGCTTAGGGACAGGGCTCAGGGGCGAAAAACTGTTTTTT
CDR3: CASSLGTGLRGEKLFF

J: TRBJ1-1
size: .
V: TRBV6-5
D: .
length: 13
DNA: TGTGCCAGCAGTTTTCGGACAGACGGGGCAGCTTTCTTT
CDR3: CASSFRTDGAAFF

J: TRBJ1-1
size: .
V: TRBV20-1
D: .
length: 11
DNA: TGCAGTGCTGGCTACAGGGAACAAGCTTTCTTT
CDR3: CSAGYREQAFF

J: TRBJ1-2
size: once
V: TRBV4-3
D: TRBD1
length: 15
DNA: TGCGCCAGCAGCCAAGGAGGGACAGGGAGATATGGCTACACCTTC
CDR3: CASSQGGTGRYGYTF

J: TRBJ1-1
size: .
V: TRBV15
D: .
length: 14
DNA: TGTGCCACCAGCAGAGATCGGGGGGGGGCGGAAGCTTTCTTT
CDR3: CATSRDRGGAEAFF

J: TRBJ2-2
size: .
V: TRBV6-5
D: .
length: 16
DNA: TGTGCCAGCAGTTACTGGGGTAGCGGAAACACCGGGGAGCTGTTTTTT
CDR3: CASSYWGSGNTGELFF

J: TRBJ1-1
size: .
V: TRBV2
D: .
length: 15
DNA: TGTGCCAGCAGAATTTCGGTTTCCAAGAACACTGAAGCTTTCTTT
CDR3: CASRISVSKNTEAFF

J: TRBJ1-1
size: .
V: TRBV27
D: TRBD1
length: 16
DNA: TGTGCCAGCACTTGGGACAGGTGGGATGGGCGCACTGAAGCTTTCTTT
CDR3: CASTWDRWDGRTEAFF

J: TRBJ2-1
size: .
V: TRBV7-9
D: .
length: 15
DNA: TGTGCCAGCAGCTTAGCCCCGGTACTTTACAATGAGCAGTTCTTC
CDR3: CASSLAPVLYNEQFF